A single sample is the source of the 17 T cell receptor beta chains below, sequenced in a study of tumor-infiltrating lymphocytes in glioblastoma multiforme. Multiple V-beta primers and a C-beta primer amplified TCRB from RNA. MiXCR, applied by TCRdb to the multiplex PCR reads, yields one record per CDR3 protein. The table includes about 9,600 distinct CDR3 sequences, about 66% detected once. The sequencing sample was made of brain tumor tissue. The receptors shown here come from a male donor with glioblastoma.

J is TRBJ2-1 and V is TRBV11-1; D may be TRBD1 (6 bases). The CDR3 runs to 15 residues. Germline-derived CDR1 and CDR2 are SGHAT and FQDESV (reference sequence). V gave up 6 bases and J gave up 7 bases, with 19 bases separating them. The CDR3 loop is CASRSADTGRNEQFF. CDR3 in DNA: TGTGCCAGCAGATCGGCTGATACAGGGCGGAATGAGCAGTTCTTC.

This clonotype is medium-sized (0.01 to 0.1%) in the sample. This chain connects TRBV6-1 to TRBJ2-5; D ambiguous. Trimming left V 3 bases short and J 5 bases short, with 13 bases between. CDR3 length equals 14 residues. Germline V gives CDR1 MNHNS, CDR2 SASEGT. In nucleotides, the CDR3 is TGTGCCAGCAGTGATACGCTCCCTTGGGAGACCCAGTACTTC. Its translation: CASSDTLPWETQYF.

This clonotype was detected once. A much larger clone is a single base away; this may be a read error. The chain recombines TRBV29-1 with TRBJ2-1; D not certain. Germline V lookup: CDR1 SQVTM, CDR2 ANQGSEA. CDR3 size: 13 residues. Trimming took off 4 bases at V and 9 bases at J, with 16 bases between the two ends. The CDR3: CSVVDPSASEQFF. The CDR3 nucleotides read TGCAGCGTTGTAGATCCTTCGGCCAGTGAGCAGTTCTTC.

This CDR3 is CASSHGTVASYEQYF. The CDR3 coding sequence is TGTGCCAGCAGCCACGGGACAGTCGCTTCCTACGAGCAGTACTTC. The chain has TRBV11-3 and TRBJ2-7; 7 nucleotides agree with TRBD1. This CDR3 spans 15 amino acids. Trimming cost V 5 bases and J 1 base; bases outside gene matches: 8. Germline values: CDR1 SGHNT, CDR2 YENEEA. Full variable domain (rest looked up from reference TRBV11-3 and TRBJ2-7): EAGVVQSPRYKIIEKKQPVAFWCNPISGHNTLYWYLQNLGQGPELLIRYENEEAVDDSQLPKDRFSAERLKGVDSTLKIQPAELGDSAVYLCASSHGTVASYEQYFGPGTRLTVT.

Notes on this clonotype: Germline is not matched at one junction end, which may reflect a read error. This chain connects TRBV12-3 or TRBV12-4 to TRBJ1-5; the D gene is possibly TRBD1 (6 bases). This CDR3 has 14 amino acids. The CDR3 DNA reads TGTGCCAGCAGTTCGCAGGGGCCTAATCAGCCCCGGCATTTT. Its translation is CASSSQGPNQPRHF.

Comments on this clonotype: This may be a read error: a much more frequent sequence differs by one nucleotide. The chain recombines TRBV5-1 with TRBJ2-7; D is unresolved. The CDR3 has 16 amino acids. The germline CDR1 and CDR2 sequences are SGHRS and YFSETQ. Trimming cost V 0 bases and J 6 bases, with 19 bases left between them. The CDR3 DNA reads as TGCGCCAGCAGCTTGGAAGGGATCCTAGGTCTGGTCGAGCAGTACTTC. This translates into CASSLEGILGLVEQYF.

To note about this clonotype: The junction departs from the called germline gene at one end, perhaps through a read error. The chain is built from TRBV20-1 and TRBJ2-5, with 8 bases aligning to TRBD2. Germline V gene sequence: CDR1 DFQATT, CDR2 SNEGSKA (reference sequence). CDR3 length: 15 amino acids. The CDR3 nucleotides are TGCAGTGTTAGAGATTTGGGACTAGTGGAAGAGACCCAGTATTTC. Protein sequence: CSVRDLGLVEETQYF.

This clonotype was found once. The V gene is TRBV6-5, the J gene TRBJ2-3; no definite D call. Germline assignment: CDR1 MNHEY and CDR2 SVGAGI. The CDR3 length is 15 residues. V lost 2 bases and J 4 bases, leaving 13 bases between the germline ends. Here the CDR3 reads CASSYPLGSPDTQYF. Written as DNA, the CDR3 is TGTGCCAGCAGTTACCCTTTGGGGTCCCCAGATACGCAGTATTTT.

The chain has TRBV6-5 and TRBJ2-1; 13 bases match TRBD2. Germline lookup yields CDR1 MNHEY and CDR2 SVGAGI. This CDR3 is 14 amino acids long. The V and J ends lost 8 bases and 9 bases, in that order; junction bases with no gene match: 7. The CDR3 sequence is CASPTSGRVGEQFF. CDR3 in DNA: TGTGCCAGCCCCACTAGCGGGAGGGTCGGTGAGCAGTTCTTC.

As to this clonotype: At one end the junction does not follow the germline gene, possibly because of a read error. The V gene is TRBV10-3, the J gene TRBJ2-1, with TRBD1 matching over 10 bases. Germline V lookup: CDR1 ENHRY, CDR2 SYGVKD. CDR3 length equals 14 residues. CDR3 nucleotides: TGTGCCATCAGTGGGGGGACAGGGGACAATGGGCAGTTCTTC. Translating it yields CAISGGTGDNGQFF.

Many counts were recorded for this clonotype. The chain recombines TRBV5-1 with TRBJ2-4, with D possibly being TRBD2 (6 bases). The CDR3 runs to 16 residues. The ends were cut back, 4 bases at V and 9 bases at J, with 23 bases in the middle. Per germline, CDR1 SGHRS and CDR2 YFSETQ. CDR3 nucleotide sequence: TGCGCCAGCAGCCGGATTAGCAGGGCGAAGGAGGGCATTCAGTACTTC. As protein: CASSRISRAKEGIQYF.

This clonotype was recorded many times. V usage is TRBV11-2 and J usage is TRBJ2-3; unclear D gene. V dropped 5 bases and J dropped 4 bases, with 13 bases sitting between them. Germline CDR1 and CDR2: SGHAT and FQNNGV. The CDR3 totals 14 residues. In DNA, the CDR3 is TGTGCCAGCAGCCAGACACTAAGAGCAGATACGCAGTATTTT. Translated: CASSQTLRADTQYF.

The rearrangement links TRBV6-2 or TRBV6-3 to TRBJ2-7; 7 bases map to TRBD1. The germline V gene has CDR1 MNHEY and CDR2 SVGEGT. This CDR3 comprises 13 residues. The trim removed 8 bases at V and 2 bases at J, leaving 6 bases unmatched. The CDR3 region is CASQDRWAYEQYF. The DNA of the CDR3 is TGTGCCAGCCAGGACAGGTGGGCCTACGAGCAGTACTTC.

Worth noting for this clonotype: The junction differs from germline at one of its ends, possibly a read error. J is TRBJ2-7 and V is TRBV12-3 or TRBV12-4; no reliable D call. This CDR3 is 12 amino acids long. This CDR3 is CASSEASSEQYF. The CDR3 coding sequence is TGTGCCAGCAGTGAAGCCTCCTCCGAGCAGTACTTC.

Points on this clonotype: At one end the junction does not follow the germline gene, possibly because of a read error. The chain links TRBV6-1 to TRBJ2-7; weak D call: TRBD2 (5 bases). This CDR3 contains 15 residues. Per the germline V gene, CDR1 is MNHNS and CDR2 is SASEGT. The CDR3 spells CASSEAGGSSYEQCF. CDR3 nucleotide sequence: TGTGCCAGCAGTGAAGCGGGTGGGAGCTCCTACGAGCAGTGCTTC.

Comment on this clonotype: This may be a read error, as it is one base from a much larger clone. The chain uses TRBV7-9 and TRBJ2-7, with D possibly matching TRBD1 (6 bases). Germline V lookup: CDR1 SEHNR, CDR2 FQNEAQ (reference sequence). The CDR3 length is 15 residues. V gave up 5 bases and J gave up 0 bases, with 14 bases separating them. This CDR3 is CASSGRDTSSYEQYF. The DNA of the CDR3 is TGTGCCAGCAGCGGCCGGGACACGAGCTCCTACGAGCAGTACTTC.

For this clonotype: At one of its ends the junction is not consistent with the germline gene, which may arise from a read error. The chain couples TRBV28 to TRBJ1-1; maybe TRBD1 (6 bases). The CDR3 extends over 13 amino acids. Germline CDR1 reads MDHEN; CDR2 reads SYDVKM. The CDR3 nucleotides are TGTGCCAACCGGGACAACACGAACGCTGAAGCTTTCTTT. Its protein is CANRDNTNAEAFF.